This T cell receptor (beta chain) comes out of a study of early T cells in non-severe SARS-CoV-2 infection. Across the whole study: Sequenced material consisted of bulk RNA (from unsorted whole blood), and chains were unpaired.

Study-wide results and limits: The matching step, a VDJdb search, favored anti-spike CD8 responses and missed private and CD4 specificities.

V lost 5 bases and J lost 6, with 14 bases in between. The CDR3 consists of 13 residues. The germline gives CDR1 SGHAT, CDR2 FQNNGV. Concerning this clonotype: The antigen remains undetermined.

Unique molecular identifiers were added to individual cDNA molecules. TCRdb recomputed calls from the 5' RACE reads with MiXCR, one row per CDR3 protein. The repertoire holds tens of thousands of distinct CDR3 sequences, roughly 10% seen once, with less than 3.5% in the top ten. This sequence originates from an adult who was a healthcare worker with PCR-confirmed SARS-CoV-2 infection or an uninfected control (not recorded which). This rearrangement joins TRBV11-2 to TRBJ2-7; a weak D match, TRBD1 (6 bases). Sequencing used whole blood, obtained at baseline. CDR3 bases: TGTGCCAGCAGCCCTCTGGCGACAGGCGAGCAGTACTTC. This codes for CASSPLATGEQYF.